This T cell receptor beta chain was retrieved from a study of cytomegalovirus exposure and HLA in healthy donors. Findings and limits, study-wide: A missense DCLRE1C variant was associated with V- and J-gene trimming of TCR beta chains in a later analysis, and an independent cohort replicated the association. In a later analysis, at a false discovery rate of 0.05, approximately 16,000 TCR beta sequences matched HLA alleles.

Germline assignment: CDR1 ENHRY and CDR2 SYGVKD. The V gene lost 2 bases and the J gene lost 1 base, with 16 bases spanning the gap. This CDR3 is built from 17 residues. A remark on this clone: Its cognate antigen is unknown.

PCR primers comprised 60 Vbeta and 13 Jbeta primers. Original data processing: Later, an analysis found about 83 million unique TCR beta chains, and 9.5 million to 12 million of these were shared. Profiling relied on immunoSEQ multiplex PCR, and the TCRdb table lists in-frame clones only, not all of them. The V and J calls and clone size are taken from that table; D and trimming were inferred from the DNA. Here the sample spans more than 130,000 clones, roughly four fifths being singletons. The sequenced sample consisted of PBMCs. This chain connects TRBV10-3 to TRBJ2-3; no clear D gene. The TCR was taken from a man aged 40-49 years in good health and CMV-seropositive. The CDR3 DNA sequence: TGTGCCATCAGTGAGGCCCCCTCCGGGTCGGGCACAGATACGCAGTATTTT. Protein product: CAISEAPSGSGTDTQYF.